Each of the 30 T cell receptor beta chains below was sequenced from the same sample in a study of T cell responses to AZD1222 COVID-19 vaccine. Measured with immunoSEQ multiplex PCR; TCRdb has only the in-frame clones, and not every one. The sample carries some 150,000 clones, roughly 88% recorded once. Material: peripheral blood, obtained on day 0 of AZD1222 vaccination. Every receptor here comes from an adult in good health.

The chain links TRBV12-3 or TRBV12-4 to TRBJ1-5, with TRBD1 matching over 8 bases. The CDR3 extends over 13 amino acids. The J segment lost 7 bases and the V segment lost 6 bases, leaving 5 bases of the junction unmatched. This chain's CDR3 is CASRGQGGQPQHF. The CDR3 DNA reads TGTGCCAGCAGAGGACAGGGTGGGCAGCCCCAGCATTTT.

The V call is TRBV5-1, the J call TRBJ2-7, with D tentatively TRBD1 (6 bases). V gave up 2 bases and J gave up 5 bases, with 11 bases separating them. Per germline, CDR1 SGHRS and CDR2 YFSETQ. This CDR3 comprises 13 residues. The CDR3 reads CASSFAGANEQYF. CDR3 coding DNA: TGCGCCAGCAGCTTCGCAGGGGCAAACGAGCAGTACTTC.

The rearrangement joins TRBV28 to TRBJ2-7; 7 nucleotides line up with TRBD1. Germline-derived CDR1 and CDR2 are MDHEN and SYDVKM. This CDR3 has 15 residues. V lost 7 bases, J lost 3 bases, and 12 bases stayed unmatched. The CDR3 reads CASTLRDSSYYEQYF. The CDR3 nucleotides read TGTGCCAGCACTCTGAGGGACAGTTCATACTACGAGCAGTACTTC.

The CDR3 coding sequence is TGTGCCAGCAGCCTACCGGGACAGGGGGCCCACGAGCAGTACTTC. This codes for CASSLPGQGAHEQYF. V is TRBV28 and J is TRBJ2-7; TRBD1 matches at 12 bases. Germline V gene data show CDR1 as MDHEN and CDR2 as SYDVKM. The junction had 8 bases not matched to a gene; V was cut back by 6 bases and J by 5 bases. The CDR3 totals 15 residues.

The genes are TRBV12-3 or TRBV12-4 and TRBJ1-2; D is possibly TRBD1 (5 bases). Trimming took off 7 bases at V and 4 bases at J, with 13 bases between the two ends. The length of the CDR3 is 13 residues. The CDR3 here is CASNTGQGYGYTF. CDR3 DNA sequence: TGTGCCAGCAATACCGGACAAGGCTATGGCTACACCTTC.

This clone was observed once. The V call is TRBV7-2, the J call TRBJ2-4; D remains unclear. The ends were cut back, 2 bases at V and 7 bases at J, with 12 bases in the middle. The V gene's germline CDR1 is SGHTA and CDR2 FQGNSA. The CDR3 length is 14 residues. CDR3 in DNA: TGTGCCAGCAGCTTATCCGGGCTGGGGAACATTCAGTACTTC. Protein sequence: CASSLSGLGNIQYF.

The chain joins TRBV27 to TRBJ2-5; D possibly corresponds to TRBD2 (6 bases). The germline gives CDR1 MNHEY, CDR2 SMNVEV (reference sequence). CDR3 length equals 15 residues. Trimming took off 8 bases at V and 0 bases at J, with 16 bases between the two ends. The CDR3 region has the DNA TGTGCCAGCCGCCGGGGGTCGGGCAACCAAGAGACCCAGTACTTC. It specifies CASRRGSGNQETQYF.

This chain connects TRBV21-1 to TRBJ1-2. TRBV21-1 is an annotated pseudogene. CDR3 length equals 18 residues. The CDR3 DNA is TGTGCCAGCAGCAAAGCGCCACACCCGAGGGGAGCTAACTATGGCTACACCTTC. Its translation: CASSKAPHPRGANYGYTF.

The gene calls are TRBV7-3 and TRBJ1-6, with D perhaps TRBD1 (6 bases). The CDR3 length is 14 residues. Germline-derived CDR1 and CDR2 are SGHTA and FQGTGA. Trimming took off 11 bases at V and 7 bases at J, with 18 bases between the two ends. The CDR3 DNA sequence: TGTGCCTCTCACAGGGCGGGGGGCAATTCACCCCTCCACTTT. Encoded protein: CASHRAGGNSPLHF.

The chain uses TRBV13 and TRBJ2-6; unclear D gene. In germline, CDR1 is PRHDT, CDR2 FYEKMQ (reference sequence). V was clipped by 5 bases and J by 0 bases, with 8 bases between them. CDR3 size: 15 residues. CDR3 sequence reads: CASSTTFSGANVLTF. CDR3 bases: TGTGCCAGCAGCACAACATTCTCTGGGGCCAACGTCCTGACTTTC.

The chain links TRBV11-2 to TRBJ2-3; 11 bases match TRBD2. This CDR3 is built from 18 residues. The germline V gene has CDR1 SGHAT and CDR2 FQNNGV. Trimming removed 5 bases from V and 3 bases from J; junction bases left unmatched: 13. CDR3 sequence: CASSQYLLAGGGTDTQYF. CDR3 DNA sequence: TGTGCCAGCAGCCAATACCTCCTAGCGGGGGGCGGGACAGATACGCAGTATTTT. Filled out from reference TRBV11-2 and TRBJ2-3, the complete variable domain reads EAGVAQSPRYKIIEKRQSVAFWCNPISGHATLYWYQQILGQGPKLLIQFQNNGVVDDSQLPKDRFSAERLKGVDSTLKIQPAKLEDSAVYLCASSQYLLAGGGTDTQYFGPGTRLTVL.

The chain carries TRBV29-1 and TRBJ2-6; D gene ambiguous. Germline assignment: CDR1 SQVTM and CDR2 ANQGSEA. Deletions cut 4 bases from V and 0 bases from J, with 7 bases between. The CDR3 covers 14 residues. In nucleotides, the CDR3 is TGCAGCGTTGCCGATACCTCTGGGGCCAACGTCCTGACTTTC. Protein: CSVADTSGANVLTF.

The chain uses TRBV7-8 and TRBJ1-3; D possibly corresponds to TRBD1 (5 bases). V shed 3 bases and J shed 3 bases, with 15 bases lying between them. The CDR3 is 16 amino acids. The germline V gene has CDR1 SGHVS and CDR2 FQNEAQ. CDR3 residues: CASSFGPGTGGNTIYF. The CDR3 coding sequence is TGTGCCAGCAGCTTCGGTCCAGGGACTGGTGGAAACACCATATATTTT.

About this clone itself: The CDR3 end shows no conserved phenylalanine or tryptophan, and so a read error is likely. V gene TRBV9 combines with J gene TRBJ1-1; the D gene is possibly TRBD1 (5 bases). Per the germline V gene, CDR1 is SGDLS and CDR2 is YYNGEE. The CDR3 spans 13 residues. V was trimmed by 4 bases and J by 1 base, leaving 8 bases between them. This CDR3 is CASSIQGNTEAFL. CDR3 DNA sequence: TGTGCCAGCAGCATCCAGGGGAACACTGAAGCTTTCCTT.

This clone was recorded a few times. CDR3 sequence (DNA): TGTGCCAGTAGTGCAGAGGGACAGGGGAACACCGGGGAGCTGTTTTTT. It encodes CASSAEGQGNTGELFF. This chain connects TRBV19 to TRBJ2-2; 9 bases match TRBD1. This CDR3 region has 16 residues. Trimming at V came to 5 bases and at J to 1 base, leaving 5 bases not matched to a gene. Germline V gene data show CDR1 as LNHDA and CDR2 as SQIVND (reference sequence).

The chain employs TRBV4-1 and TRBJ2-2; the D gene is possibly TRBD2 (6 bases). Germline V gene sequence: CDR1 MGHRA, CDR2 YSYEKL. The CDR3 length is 15 residues. Trimming removed 5 bases at V and 0 bases at J, with 10 bases between. As DNA, the CDR3 is TGCGCCAGCAGCGCGGGACTCCCGAACACCGGGGAGCTGTTTTTT. Translating gives CASSAGLPNTGELFF.

The chain links TRBV19 to TRBJ2-1, with 8 bases matching TRBD2. The V gene end was trimmed by 5 bases and the J gene end by 7 bases; junction bases not matched to a gene: 7. Germline CDR1 reads LNHDA; CDR2 reads SQIVND (reference sequence). The CDR3 extends over 14 amino acids. CDR3 nucleotide sequence: TGTGCCAGTAGTCTCGGGGGGGCCCGAAATGAGCAGTTCTTC. It encodes CASSLGGARNEQFF.

V usage is TRBV19 and J usage is TRBJ2-7; D possibly corresponds to TRBD2 (5 bases). The V gene lost 5 bases and the J gene lost 0 bases, with 11 bases spanning the gap. Germline CDR1 and CDR2: LNHDA and SQIVND (reference sequence). This CDR3 contains 14 residues. CDR3 nucleotide sequence: TGTGCCAGTAGTGCGACTGGGAGCTCCTACGAGCAGTACTTC. Its translation is CASSATGSSYEQYF. The full variable domain, completed using reference TRBV19 and TRBJ2-7, is DGGITQSPKYLFRKEGQNVTLSCEQNLNHDAMYWYRQDPGQGLRLIYYSQIVNDFQKGDIAEGYSVSREKKESFPLTVTSAQKNPTAFYLCASSATGSSYEQYFGPGTRLTVT.

This clone has a single count. For the CDR3, the DNA is TGTGCCAGCAGCGTAGACTCGGGACAGGGTGGCACTGAAGCTTTCTTT. It is translated as CASSVDSGQGGTEAFF. The rearrangement uses TRBV9 and TRBJ1-1; 9 bases match TRBD1. Germline loops: CDR1 SGDLS, CDR2 YYNGEE. The CDR3 is 16 residues long. With 0 bases clipped from V and 4 bases from J, the junction kept 7 bases outside the gene matches.

The J gene is TRBJ1-1, the V gene TRBV5-4, with 9 bases lining up with TRBD1. CDR3 length: 14 amino acids. Germline CDR1 is SGHNT and CDR2 is YYREEE (reference sequence). V was clipped by 3 bases and J by 2 bases; unmatched bases: 2. CDR3 amino acids: CASSWGQGNTEAFF. The CDR3 DNA follows: TGTGCCAGCAGCTGGGGACAGGGTAACACTGAAGCTTTCTTT.

The chain employs TRBV29-1 and TRBJ1-2, with a possible D match to TRBD1 (6 bases). This CDR3 has 12 amino acids. The V gene lost 8 bases and the J gene lost 6 bases, with 16 bases spanning the gap. The V gene's germline CDR1 is SQVTM and CDR2 ANQGSEA. DNA of the CDR3: TGCAGCCCTTGGTCCCGACAGGATGGCTACACCTTC. It codes for CSPWSRQDGYTF.

The rearrangement links TRBV19 to TRBJ1-1; a weak D match, TRBD1 (5 bases). V was pared by 3 bases and J by 3 bases, with 5 bases between. Looked up from germline, CDR1 is LNHDA and CDR2 is SQIVND (reference sequence). The CDR3 is 12 residues long. The CDR3 loop reads CASSIRDTEAFF. The DNA of the CDR3 is TGTGCCAGTAGTATCAGGGACACTGAAGCTTTCTTT.

The chain links TRBV4-1 to TRBJ1-5; a possible D gene is TRBD1 (5 bases). Germline CDR1 MGHRA, CDR2 YSYEKL. V lost 0 bases, J lost 4 bases, and 13 bases lay in between. The length of the CDR3 is 16 residues. The CDR3 loop is CASSQDITGLNQPQHF. The CDR3, as DNA: TGCGCCAGCAGCCAAGATATAACAGGTTTAAATCAGCCCCAGCATTTT.

Turning to this clone: The junction departs from the called germline gene at one end, perhaps through a read error. The V gene is TRBV2, the J gene TRBJ2-7; weak D call: TRBD1 (6 bases). Germline CDR1 is SNHLY and CDR2 is FYNNEI. This CDR3 is built from 12 residues. The DNA of the CDR3 is TGTGCCAGCAGGGAAGGGGGCTACGAGCAGTACTTC. The encoded protein is CASREGGYEQYF.

The chain links TRBV11-3 to TRBJ2-1; 10 bases map to TRBD2. The CDR3 runs 15 residues. Germline CDR1 is SGHNT and CDR2 is YENEEA. The V segment lost 1 base and the J segment 7 bases; nucleotides outside the gene matches: 4. The CDR3 region has the DNA TGTGCCAGCAGCTTAGGGACTAGCGGATTTAATGAGCAGTTCTTC. This codes for CASSLGTSGFNEQFF.

The genes are TRBV9 and TRBJ1-2, with 10 bases fitting TRBD1. Trimming at V came to 0 bases and at J to 7 bases, leaving 6 bases not matched to a gene. Germline V gene lookup returns CDR1 SGDLS and CDR2 YYNGEE. The CDR3 covers 15 residues. CDR3 residues: CASSVEGQGLSGYTF. The CDR3 nucleotides read TGTGCCAGCAGCGTAGAGGGACAGGGGTTAAGTGGCTACACCTTC.

The chain is built from TRBV2 and TRBJ2-7; 8 bases line up with TRBD1. The V segment lost 6 bases and the J segment 3 bases; nucleotides outside the gene matches: 4. This CDR3 is 13 amino acids long. Germline V gives CDR1 SNHLY, CDR2 FYNNEI. The CDR3 spells CASRLRGLYEQYF. Written as DNA, the CDR3 is TGTGCCAGCAGACTCAGGGGGCTCTACGAGCAGTACTTC.

The chain recombines TRBV6-4 with TRBJ2-2, with 8 nucleotides matching TRBD1. The CDR3 runs to 14 residues. The V gene end was trimmed by 3 bases and the J gene end by 6 bases; junction bases not matched to a gene: 3. Germline V gene sequence: CDR1 MRHNA, CDR2 SNTAGT. As DNA, the CDR3 is TGTGCCAGCAGTGAGCAGGGGGCATCCGGGGAGCTGTTTTTT. This encodes CASSEQGASGELFF.

The genes are TRBV14 and TRBJ2-5; 9 positions agree with TRBD1. Germline CDR1 SGHDN, CDR2 FVKESK. CDR3 length equals 16 residues. V was clipped by 2 bases and J by 3 bases; unmatched bases: 7. In nucleotides, the CDR3 is TGTGCCAGCAGCCAACTCCGGGACAGGGCCGAAGAGACCCAGTACTTC. It is translated as CASSQLRDRAEETQYF.

J is TRBJ2-3 and V is TRBV29-1, with 10 bases identical to TRBD1. This CDR3 has 16 residues. Trimming cost V 2 bases and J 0 bases; bases outside gene matches: 5. CDR1 and CDR2 from the germline V gene are SQVTM and ANQGSEA. CDR3 protein: CSVERRQGASTDTQYF. The DNA for the CDR3 is TGCAGCGTTGAAAGGAGACAGGGGGCGAGCACAGATACGCAGTATTTT.